These 10 T cell receptor beta chains originate from one sample sequenced in a study of cytomegalovirus exposure and HLA in healthy donors. Data came from immunoSEQ multiplex PCR; TCRdb stores just in-frame clones and leaves some out. The repertoire holds roughly 67,000 clones, with about 89% as singletons. Source material: PBMCs. The receptors were gathered from a man in his late teens or twenties in good health and CMV-seronegative.

The J gene is TRBJ1-3, the V gene TRBV9, with no clear D. V lost 0 bases to trimming and J lost 4 bases, with 8 bases between them. The CDR3 is 14 amino acids. In germline, CDR1 is SGDLS, CDR2 YYNGEE. In DNA, the CDR3 is TGTGCCAGCAGCGTAGGTGAGGGAGGAAACACCATATATTTT. Protein product: CASSVGEGGNTIYF.

This chain connects TRBV4-3 to TRBJ2-5; D is perhaps TRBD2 (6 bases). This CDR3 is 18 amino acids long. The germline CDR1 and CDR2 sequences are LGHNA and YSLEER. Trimming shortened V by 2 bases and J by 4 bases, and 23 bases separated the two germline ends. CDR3: CASSQIRERIGTPETQYF. CDR3 DNA sequence: TGCGCCAGCAGCCAAATAAGGGAACGAATCGGGACTCCAGAGACCCAGTACTTC.

This rearrangement joins TRBV13 to TRBJ2-1; TRBD2 might be the D (6 bases). The CDR3 loop spans 16 amino acids. CDR1 is PRHDT, CDR2 FYEKMQ, per germline (reference sequence). Trimming took off 6 bases at V and 7 bases at J, with 22 bases between the two ends. The CDR3 bases are TGTGCCAGCAGTCCTACCGGGACTTCGAAACGGAATGAGCAGTTCTTC. Amino acid sequence: CASSPTGTSKRNEQFF.

The chain combines TRBV5-1 with TRBJ2-3; TRBD2 matches at 10 bases. Trimming took 4 bases from V and 2 from J; bases not matched to a gene: 10. Germline CDR1 and CDR2: SGHRS and YFSETQ. CDR3 length: 17 amino acids. The CDR3 spells CASSLGTSGTNTDTQYF. CDR3 nucleotides: TGCGCCAGCAGCCTTGGAACTAGCGGGACCAACACAGATACGCAGTATTTT.

The chain's CDR3 is CASRLANTGELFF. CDR3 nucleotides: TGTGCCAGCAGGCTAGCGAACACCGGGGAGCTGTTTTTT. J is TRBJ2-2 and V is TRBV28; D remains unclear. Germline V gives CDR1 MDHEN, CDR2 SYDVKM. V was shortened by 6 bases and J by 0 bases, with 5 bases between the two germline ends. The CDR3 has 13 amino acids.

The V gene is TRBV5-1, the J gene TRBJ2-1; 8 nucleotides align to TRBD2. The V gene's germline CDR1 is SGHRS and CDR2 YFSETQ. The CDR3 length is 15 residues. The V gene end was trimmed by 4 bases and the J gene end by 5 bases; junction bases not matched to a gene: 8. CDR3 nucleotide sequence: TGCGCCAGCAGCCCGGGTTGGGGACTAGACAATGAGCAGTTCTTC. Protein product: CASSPGWGLDNEQFF.

This chain links TRBV19 with TRBJ1-5; no firm D call. Germline V gene data show CDR1 as LNHDA and CDR2 as SQIVND (reference sequence). Trimming removed 0 bases at V and 7 bases at J, with 7 bases between. This CDR3 has 13 residues. Written as DNA, the CDR3 is TGTGCCAGTAGTATAGACCCAGAACAGCCCCAGCATTTT. The encoded protein is CASSIDPEQPQHF. The full variable domain, in which reference TRBV19 and TRBJ1-5 provide the parts outside the CDR3, is DGGITQSPKYLFRKEGQNVTLSCEQNLNHDAMYWYRQDPGQGLRLIYYSQIVNDFQKGDIAEGYSVSREKKESFPLTVTSAQKNPTAFYLCASSIDPEQPQHFGDGTRLSIL.

The chain joins TRBV7-2 to TRBJ1-5; tentative D call: TRBD1 (5 bases). Germline-derived CDR1 and CDR2 are SGHTA and FQGNSA. V shed 5 bases and J shed 3 bases, with 14 bases lying between them. CDR3 length: 15 amino acids. The CDR3 region is CASSQGSGFNQPQHF. The CDR3 region has the DNA TGTGCCAGCAGCCAAGGCTCAGGGTTCAATCAGCCCCAGCATTTT.

The genes are TRBV10-3 and TRBJ2-5; TRBD2 aligns across 13 bases. This CDR3 comprises 16 residues. Trimming removed 7 bases from V and 0 bases from J; junction bases left unmatched: 5. The germline V gene encodes CDR1 ENHRY and CDR2 SYGVKD. The CDR3 sequence: CAINQGLAGNQETQYF. The CDR3 DNA is TGTGCCATCAACCAGGGACTAGCGGGAAACCAAGAGACCCAGTACTTC.

CDR3 region: CAWSVQAADYGYTF. The CDR3 nucleotides are TGTGCCTGGAGTGTACAGGCCGCTGACTATGGCTACACCTTC. The chain has TRBV30 and TRBJ1-2; possible D gene TRBD1, 5 bases. The CDR3 loop spans 14 amino acids. Trimming pared 0 bases from V and 3 bases from J, leaving 11 bases between. Germline CDR1 reads GTSNPN; CDR2 reads SVGIG (reference sequence).